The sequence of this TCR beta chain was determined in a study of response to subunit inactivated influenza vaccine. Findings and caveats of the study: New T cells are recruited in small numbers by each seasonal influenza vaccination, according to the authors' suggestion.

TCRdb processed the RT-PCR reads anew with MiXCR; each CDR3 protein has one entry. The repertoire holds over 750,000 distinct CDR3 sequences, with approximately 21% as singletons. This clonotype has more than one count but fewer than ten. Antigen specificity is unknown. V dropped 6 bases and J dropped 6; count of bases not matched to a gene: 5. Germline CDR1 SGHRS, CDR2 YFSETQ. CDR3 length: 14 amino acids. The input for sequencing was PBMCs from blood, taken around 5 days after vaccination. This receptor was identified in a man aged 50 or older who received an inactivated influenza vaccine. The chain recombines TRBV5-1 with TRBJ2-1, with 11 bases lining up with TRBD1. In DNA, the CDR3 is TGCGCCAGCAAAGACGGGACAGGGGGCAATGAGCAGTTCTTC. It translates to CASKDGTGGNEQFF.